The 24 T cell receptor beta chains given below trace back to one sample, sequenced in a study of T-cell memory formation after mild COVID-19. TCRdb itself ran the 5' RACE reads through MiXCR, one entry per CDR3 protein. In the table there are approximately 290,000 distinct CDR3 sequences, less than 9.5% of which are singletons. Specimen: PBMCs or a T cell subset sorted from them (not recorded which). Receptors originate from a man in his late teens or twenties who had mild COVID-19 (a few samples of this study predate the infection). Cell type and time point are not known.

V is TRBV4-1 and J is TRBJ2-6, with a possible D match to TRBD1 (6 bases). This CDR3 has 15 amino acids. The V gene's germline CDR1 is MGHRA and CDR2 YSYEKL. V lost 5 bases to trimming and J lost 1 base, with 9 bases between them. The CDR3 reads CASSSGESGANVLTF. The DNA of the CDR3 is TGCGCCAGCAGCTCAGGGGAATCTGGGGCCAACGTCCTGACTTTC.

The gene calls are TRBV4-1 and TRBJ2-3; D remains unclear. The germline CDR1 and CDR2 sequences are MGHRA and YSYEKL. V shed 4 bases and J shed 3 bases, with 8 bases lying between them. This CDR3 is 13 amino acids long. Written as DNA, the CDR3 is TGCGCCAGCAGCCGCCCCCAGACAGATACGCAGTATTTT. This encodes CASSRPQTDTQYF.

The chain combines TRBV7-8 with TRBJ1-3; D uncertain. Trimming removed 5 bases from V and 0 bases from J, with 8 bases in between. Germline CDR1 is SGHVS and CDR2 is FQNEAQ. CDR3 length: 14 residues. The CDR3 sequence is CASSLSYSGNTIYF. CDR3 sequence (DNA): TGTGCCAGCAGCCTGAGTTACTCTGGAAACACCATATATTTT.

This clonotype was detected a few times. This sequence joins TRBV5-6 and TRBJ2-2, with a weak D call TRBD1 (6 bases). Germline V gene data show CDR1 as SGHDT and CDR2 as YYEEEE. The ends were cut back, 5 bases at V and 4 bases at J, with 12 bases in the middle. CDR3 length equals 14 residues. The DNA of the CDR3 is TGTGCCAGCAGACCTACAGGGACCACCGGGGAGCTGTTTTTT. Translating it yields CASRPTGTTGELFF.

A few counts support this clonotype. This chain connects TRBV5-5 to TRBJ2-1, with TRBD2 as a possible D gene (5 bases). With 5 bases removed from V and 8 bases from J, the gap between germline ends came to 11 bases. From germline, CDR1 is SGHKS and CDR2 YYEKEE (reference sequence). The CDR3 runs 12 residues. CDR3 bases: TGTGCCAGCAGGATAATGAGGGATGAGCAGTTCTTC. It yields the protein CASRIMRDEQFF.

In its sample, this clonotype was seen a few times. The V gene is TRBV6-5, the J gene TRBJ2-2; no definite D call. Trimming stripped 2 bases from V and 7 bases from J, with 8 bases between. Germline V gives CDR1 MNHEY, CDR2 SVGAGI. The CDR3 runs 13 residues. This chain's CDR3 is CASSYRLGGELFF. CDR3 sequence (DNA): TGTGCCAGCAGTTACAGGCTAGGCGGGGAGCTGTTTTTT.

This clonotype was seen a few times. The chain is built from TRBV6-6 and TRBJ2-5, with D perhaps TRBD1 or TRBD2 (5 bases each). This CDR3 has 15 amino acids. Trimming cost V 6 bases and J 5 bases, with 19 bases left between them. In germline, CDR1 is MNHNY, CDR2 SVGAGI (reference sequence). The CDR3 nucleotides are TGTGCCAGCAGGACGGGGCTTGGATCGAGGGAGACCCAGTACTTC. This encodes CASRTGLGSRETQYF.

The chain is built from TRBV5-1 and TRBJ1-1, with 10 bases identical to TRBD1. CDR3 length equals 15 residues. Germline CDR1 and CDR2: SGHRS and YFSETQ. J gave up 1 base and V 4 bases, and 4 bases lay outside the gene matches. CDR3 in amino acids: CASSVGTGANTEAFF. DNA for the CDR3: TGCGCCAGCAGCGTGGGGACAGGGGCGAACACTGAAGCTTTCTTT.

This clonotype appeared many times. CDR3 sequence: CASSSYSGGPAETQYF. The CDR3 coding sequence is TGTGCCAGCAGCTCCTATAGCGGGGGCCCCGCGGAGACCCAGTACTTC. J is TRBJ2-5 and V is TRBV9, with 9 bases lining up with TRBD2. The ends lost 4 bases at V and 5 bases at J; junction bases unmatched: 12. Germline V gives CDR1 SGDLS, CDR2 YYNGEE. The CDR3 extends over 16 amino acids. The whole variable domain, remainder taken from reference TRBV9 and TRBJ2-5, is DSGVTQTPKHLITATGQRVTLRCSPRSGDLSVYWYQQSLDQGLQFLIQYYNGEERAKGNILERFSAQQFPDLHSELNLSSLELGDSALYFCASSSYSGGPAETQYFGPGTRLLVL.

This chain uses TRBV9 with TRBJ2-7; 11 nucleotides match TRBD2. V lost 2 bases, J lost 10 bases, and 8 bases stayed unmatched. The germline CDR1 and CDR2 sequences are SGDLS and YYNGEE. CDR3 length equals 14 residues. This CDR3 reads CASSVGSGRETQYV. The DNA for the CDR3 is TGTGCCAGCAGCGTTGGTAGCGGGAGGGAGACCCAGTACGTC.

Written as DNA, the CDR3 is TGTGCCAGCAGCCAAGTACAAGGTCAAAACCCCTACGAGCAGTACTTC. This sequence encodes CASSQVQGQNPYEQYF. The V call is TRBV3-1, the J call TRBJ2-7; D is unclear. This CDR3 region has 16 residues. V was clipped by 1 base and J by 2 bases, with 15 bases between them. Per the germline V gene, CDR1 is LGHDT and CDR2 is YNNKEL (reference sequence).

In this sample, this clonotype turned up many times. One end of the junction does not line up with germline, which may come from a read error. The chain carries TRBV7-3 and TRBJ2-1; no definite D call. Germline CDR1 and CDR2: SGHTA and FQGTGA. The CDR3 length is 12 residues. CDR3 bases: TGCGCCAGCAGCCCCGGATACAATGAGCAGTTCTTC. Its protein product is CASSPGYNEQFF.

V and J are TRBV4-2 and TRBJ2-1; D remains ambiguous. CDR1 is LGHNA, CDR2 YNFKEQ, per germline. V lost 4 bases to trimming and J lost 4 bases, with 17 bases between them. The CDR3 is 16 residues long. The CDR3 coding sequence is TGTGCCAGCAGCCCTCCTTGGCCCTCGCCTTACAATGAGCAGTTCTTC. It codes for CASSPPWPSPYNEQFF.

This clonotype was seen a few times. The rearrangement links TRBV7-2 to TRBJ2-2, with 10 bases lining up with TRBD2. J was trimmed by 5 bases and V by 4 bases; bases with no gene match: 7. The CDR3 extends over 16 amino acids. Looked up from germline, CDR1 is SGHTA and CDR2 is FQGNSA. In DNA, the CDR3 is TGTGCCAGCAGCTACAGCGGGGGGGCTGGAACCGGGGAGCTGTTTTTT. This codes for CASSYSGGAGTGELFF.

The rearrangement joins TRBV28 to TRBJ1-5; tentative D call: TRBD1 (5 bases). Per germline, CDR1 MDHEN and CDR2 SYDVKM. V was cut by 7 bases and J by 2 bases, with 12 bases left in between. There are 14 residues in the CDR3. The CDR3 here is CASTWGRGNQPQHF. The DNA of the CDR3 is TGTGCCAGCACTTGGGGCAGGGGCAATCAGCCCCAGCATTTT.

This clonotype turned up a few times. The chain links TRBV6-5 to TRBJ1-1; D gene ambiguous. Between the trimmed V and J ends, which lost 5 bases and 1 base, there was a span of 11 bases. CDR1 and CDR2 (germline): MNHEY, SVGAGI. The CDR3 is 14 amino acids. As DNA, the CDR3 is TGTGCCAGCAGTGCGACGCGGGGGAACACTGAAGCTTTCTTT. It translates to CASSATRGNTEAFF.

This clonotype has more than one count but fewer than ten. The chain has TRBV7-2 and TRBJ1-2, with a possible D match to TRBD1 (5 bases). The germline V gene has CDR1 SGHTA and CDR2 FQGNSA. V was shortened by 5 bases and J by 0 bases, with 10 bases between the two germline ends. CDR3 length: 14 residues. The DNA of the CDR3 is TGTGCCAGCAGCCCGGGACCTCCTAACTATGGCTACACCTTC. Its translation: CASSPGPPNYGYTF. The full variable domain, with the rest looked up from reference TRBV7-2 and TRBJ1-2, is GAGVSQSPSNKVTEKGKDVELRCDPISGHTALYWYRQSLGQGLEFLIYFQGNSAPDKSGLPSDRFSAERTGGSVSTLTIQRTQQEDSAVYLCASSPGPPNYGYTFGSGTRLTVV.

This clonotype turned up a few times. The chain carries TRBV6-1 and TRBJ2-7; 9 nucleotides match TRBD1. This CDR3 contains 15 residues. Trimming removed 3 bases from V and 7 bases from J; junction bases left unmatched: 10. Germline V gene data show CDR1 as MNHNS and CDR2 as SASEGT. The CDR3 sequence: CASSDRPRTGAEQYV. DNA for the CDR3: TGTGCCAGCAGTGATCGACCCCGGACAGGGGCTGAGCAGTACGTC.

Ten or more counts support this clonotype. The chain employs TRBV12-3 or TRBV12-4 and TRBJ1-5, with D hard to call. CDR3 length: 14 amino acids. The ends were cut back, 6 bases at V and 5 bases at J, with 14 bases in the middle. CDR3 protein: CASSSGSLYQPQHF. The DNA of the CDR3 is TGTGCCAGCAGCTCGGGATCTCTTTATCAGCCCCAGCATTTT.

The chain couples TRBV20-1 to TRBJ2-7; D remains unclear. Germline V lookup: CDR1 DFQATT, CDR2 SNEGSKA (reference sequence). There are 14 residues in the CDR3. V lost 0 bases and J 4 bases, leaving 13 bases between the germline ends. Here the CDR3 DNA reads TGCAGTGCTAGAGATCCCCCCCGAGAATACGAGCAGTACGTC. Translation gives CSARDPPREYEQYV.

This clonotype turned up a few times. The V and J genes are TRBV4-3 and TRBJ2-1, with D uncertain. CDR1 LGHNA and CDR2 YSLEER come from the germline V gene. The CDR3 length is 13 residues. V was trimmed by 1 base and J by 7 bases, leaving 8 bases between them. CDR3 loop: CASSQGRWNEQFF. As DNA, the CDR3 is TGCGCCAGCAGCCAAGGACGGTGGAATGAGCAGTTCTTC.

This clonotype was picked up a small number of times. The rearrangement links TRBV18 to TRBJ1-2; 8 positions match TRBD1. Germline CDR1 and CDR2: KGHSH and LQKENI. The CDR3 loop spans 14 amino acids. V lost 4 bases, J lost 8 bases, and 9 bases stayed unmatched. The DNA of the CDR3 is TGTGCCAGCTCACGGACGACAGGGGCGGAGGGCTACACCTTC. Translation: CASSRTTGAEGYTF.

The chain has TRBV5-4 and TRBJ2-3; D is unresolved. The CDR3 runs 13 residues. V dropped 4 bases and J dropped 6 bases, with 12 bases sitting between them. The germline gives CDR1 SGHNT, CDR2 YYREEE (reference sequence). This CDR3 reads CASSRAQMDTQYF. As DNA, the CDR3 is TGTGCCAGCAGCCGGGCCCAGATGGATACGCAGTATTTT. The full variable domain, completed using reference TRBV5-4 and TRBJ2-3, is ETGVTQSPTHLIKTRGQQVTLRCSSQSGHNTVSWYQQALGQGPQFIFQYYREEENGRGNFPPRFSGLQFPNYSSELNVNALELDDSALYLCASSRAQMDTQYFGPGTRLTVL.

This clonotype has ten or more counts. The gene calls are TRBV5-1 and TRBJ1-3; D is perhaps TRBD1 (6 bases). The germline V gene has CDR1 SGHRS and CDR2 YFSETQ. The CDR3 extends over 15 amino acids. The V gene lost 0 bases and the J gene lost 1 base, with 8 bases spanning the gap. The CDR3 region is CASSLGQASGNTIYF. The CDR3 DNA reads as TGCGCCAGCAGCTTGGGACAGGCTTCTGGAAACACCATATATTTT.